Listed here are 2 T cell receptor beta chains from one sample, sequenced in a study of blood T cell repertoires in COVID-19. Profiled with immunoSEQ multiplex PCR; TCRdb holds only in-frame clones, not every one. This table has 250,000 or so clones, 85% appearing once. The sample consisted of PBMCs or T cells enriched from blood (not recorded which). The receptors here all came from a woman in her forties or fifties who had been exposed to COVID-19.

The CDR3 region has the DNA TGTGCCAGCAGTGAATTCGGGGGGCTGATGGGCTATGGCTACACCTTC. Its protein product is CASSEFGGLMGYGYTF. This rearrangement joins TRBV25-1 to TRBJ1-2, with a tentative D call TRBD1 (6 bases). With 1 base removed from V and 4 bases from J, the gap between germline ends came to 16 bases. Germline V lookup: CDR1 MGHDK, CDR2 SYGVNS. The CDR3 contains 16 residues.

This sequence joins TRBV30 and TRBJ1-5; possible D gene TRBD1, 5 bases. The CDR3 runs 16 residues. The germline V gene encodes CDR1 GTSNPN and CDR2 SVGIG (reference sequence). V dropped 2 bases and J dropped 4 bases, with 18 bases sitting between them. CDR3 sequence (DNA): TGTGCCTGGAGTTCCCCATCCTACGGGACTAATCAGCCCCAGCATTTT. Amino acid sequence: CAWSSPSYGTNQPQHF.